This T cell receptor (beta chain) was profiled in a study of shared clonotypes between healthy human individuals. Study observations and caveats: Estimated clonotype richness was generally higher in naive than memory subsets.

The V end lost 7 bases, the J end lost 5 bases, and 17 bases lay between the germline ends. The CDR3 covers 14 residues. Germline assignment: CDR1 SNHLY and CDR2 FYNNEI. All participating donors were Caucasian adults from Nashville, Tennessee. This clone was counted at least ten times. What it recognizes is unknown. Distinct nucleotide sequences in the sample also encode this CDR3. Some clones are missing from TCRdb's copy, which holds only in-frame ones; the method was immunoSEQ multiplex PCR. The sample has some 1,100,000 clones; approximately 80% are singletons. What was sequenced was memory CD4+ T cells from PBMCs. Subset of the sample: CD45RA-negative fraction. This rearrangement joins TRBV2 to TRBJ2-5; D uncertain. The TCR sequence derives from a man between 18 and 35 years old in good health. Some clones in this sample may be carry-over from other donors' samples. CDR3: CASMGPPRAETQYF. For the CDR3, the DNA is TGTGCCAGCATGGGCCCCCCCCGCGCGGAGACCCAGTACTTC. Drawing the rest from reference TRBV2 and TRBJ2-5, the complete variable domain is EPEVTQTPSHQVTQMGQEVILRCVPISNHLYFYWYRQILGQKVEFLVSFYNNEISEKSEIFDDQFSVERPDGSNFTLKIRSTKLEDSAMYFCASMGPPRAETQYFGPGTRLLVL.